This entry lists 25 T cell receptor beta chains sequenced from one sample in a study of T-cell memory formation after mild COVID-19. TCRdb reanalysed the 5' RACE reads using MiXCR and keeps one entry per CDR3 protein. This sample has a few hundred thousand distinct CDR3 sequences; just under 20% occur once, and the top ten carry more than 20%. The sequenced material came from PBMCs or a T cell subset sorted from them (not recorded which). All receptors come from a man between 18 and 29 years old who had mild COVID-19 (a few samples of this study predate the infection). Cell type and time point are not known.

The chain combines TRBV5-1 with TRBJ2-1; 9 bases align to TRBD2. J lost 4 bases, V lost 0 bases, and 2 bases had no gene match. From germline, CDR1 is SGHRS and CDR2 YFSETQ. The CDR3 consists of 15 residues. Here the CDR3 DNA reads TGCGCCAGCAGCTTGGATCTAGCGGGGTACAATGAGCAGTTCTTC. This codes for CASSLDLAGYNEQFF.

V usage is TRBV9 and J usage is TRBJ2-5; the D gene is possibly TRBD2 (6 bases). The ends were cut back, 4 bases at V and 4 bases at J, with 8 bases in the middle. The CDR3 sequence is 12 residues long. Looked up from germline, CDR1 is SGDLS and CDR2 is YYNGEE. The CDR3 coding sequence is TGTGCCAGCAGCCGACTAGGAGAGACCCAGTACTTC. Amino acids: CASSRLGETQYF.

CDR3 DNA sequence: TGTGCCAGCAGCCCCGACAGGGGGCTAACTTCACCCCTCCACTTT. Protein: CASSPDRGLTSPLHF. The chain combines TRBV9 with TRBJ1-6; 10 bases are a match to TRBD1. V lost 4 bases, J lost 9 bases, and 7 bases stayed unmatched. Germline CDR1 SGDLS, CDR2 YYNGEE. The CDR3 runs 15 residues.

There are many counts of this clonotype. The CDR3 reads CASSPPGTLNTGELFF. The CDR3 DNA reads as TGCGCCAGCAGCCCACCCGGGACACTGAACACCGGGGAGCTGTTTTTT. The chain couples TRBV5-1 to TRBJ2-2, with D possibly TRBD1 on 6 matching bases. V was cut by 4 bases and J by 1 base, with 14 bases left in between. The germline gives CDR1 SGHRS, CDR2 YFSETQ. The length of the CDR3 is 16 residues.

This clonotype was observed at least ten times. The chain combines TRBV12-3 or TRBV12-4 with TRBJ1-1; 10 positions match TRBD1. This CDR3 has 20 residues. After removal of 3 bases from V and 0 bases from J, the junction contained 16 bases not matched to a gene. CDR3 in amino acids: CASSFLRGGTGDLVNTEAFF. The CDR3 bases are TGTGCCAGCAGTTTTCTTAGGGGCGGGACAGGGGATCTCGTGAACACTGAAGCTTTCTTT.

This clonotype was seen more than once but under ten times. V usage is TRBV2 and J usage is TRBJ2-1; D is ambiguous. The CDR3 extends over 11 amino acids. Trimming took 1 base from V and 15 from J, leaving 10 bases between them. Germline assignment: CDR1 SNHLY and CDR2 FYNNEI. The CDR3 sequence: CASSEESGGFF. The CDR3 nucleotides are TGTGCCAGCAGTGAAGAATCGGGCGGGTTCTTC.

The chain is built from TRBV5-1 and TRBJ2-4; 10 nucleotides match TRBD2. Germline trimming cut 1 base from V and 5 bases from J; bases unmatched to any gene: 12. CDR1 and CDR2 from the germline V gene are SGHRS and YFSETQ. This CDR3 is built from 18 residues. Written as DNA, the CDR3 is TGCGCCAGCAGCTTGTCGGTCGTGTCTAGCGGGGGCCAAAACATTCAGTACTTC. Its translation is CASSLSVVSSGGQNIQYF. The whole variable domain, remainder taken from reference TRBV5-1 and TRBJ2-4, is KAGVTQTPRYLIKTRGQQVTLSCSPISGHRSVSWYQQTPGQGLQFLFEYFSETQRNKGNFPGRFSGRQFSNSRSEMNVSTLELGDSALYLCASSLSVVSSGGQNIQYFGAGTRLSVL.

This sequence joins TRBV20-1 and TRBJ1-2, with TRBD1 as a possible D gene (5 bases). The ends were cut back, 5 bases at V and 6 bases at J, with 16 bases in the middle. The germline gives CDR1 DFQATT, CDR2 SNEGSKA (reference sequence). This CDR3 spans 13 amino acids. The CDR3 DNA follows: TGCAGTGCTCGAAACCAGGGCTTGGATGGCTACACCTTC. Its protein product is CSARNQGLDGYTF.

This clonotype was observed a few times. The chain recombines TRBV20-1 with TRBJ2-3, with TRBD2 identical over 9 bases. Germline CDR1 and CDR2: DFQATT and SNEGSKA (reference sequence). The CDR3 is made up of 14 amino acids. J was trimmed by 3 bases and V by 6 bases; bases with no gene match: 7. Written as DNA, the CDR3 is TGCAGTGCACCGCGGGAGGGGATAACAGATACGCAGTATTTT. Its protein is CSAPREGITDTQYF.

The CDR3 DNA sequence: TGTGCCATCAGTGCGGAGTTAGCAGGAAACACCATATATTTT. Protein sequence: CAISAELAGNTIYF. The chain combines TRBV10-3 with TRBJ1-3, with D uncertain. The CDR3 is 14 amino acids. Germline assignment: CDR1 ENHRY and CDR2 SYGVKD. Trimming pared 4 bases from V and 4 bases from J, leaving 11 bases between.

J is TRBJ1-1 and V is TRBV9; tentatively, D is TRBD1 (5 bases). The CDR3 spans 14 residues. Germline CDR1 is SGDLS and CDR2 is YYNGEE. Between the trimmed V and J ends, which lost 0 bases and 1 base, there was a span of 7 bases. The CDR3: CASSVGRGNTEAFF. The CDR3 DNA sequence: TGTGCCAGCAGCGTAGGGAGGGGGAACACTGAAGCTTTCTTT.

This clonotype has more than one count but fewer than ten. The chain recombines TRBV10-2 with TRBJ1-4; D is possibly TRBD1 (6 bases). V dropped 4 bases and J dropped 8 bases, with 8 bases sitting between them. Per germline, CDR1 WSHSY and CDR2 SAAADI. The CDR3 loop spans 12 amino acids. The CDR3 DNA sequence: TGCGCCAGCAGTGGGGGGCTGGAAAAACTGTTTTTT. This gives the protein CASSGGLEKLFF.

This clonotype was seen a few times. This sequence joins TRBV3-1 and TRBJ1-1, with D unclear. The CDR3 is 14 residues long. Deletions cut 0 bases from V and 7 bases from J, with 12 bases between. Germline CDR1 and CDR2: LGHDT and YNNKEL (reference sequence). CDR3 loop: CASSQDYVGLEAFF. In nucleotides, the CDR3 is TGTGCCAGCAGCCAAGATTATGTCGGACTTGAAGCTTTCTTT.

The chain couples TRBV6-1 to TRBJ1-1, with D possibly matching TRBD1 (5 bases). The V end lost 8 bases, the J end lost 7 bases, and 11 bases lay between the germline ends. Germline V gene lookup returns CDR1 MNHNS and CDR2 SASEGT. CDR3 length equals 11 residues. The CDR3 DNA reads TGTGCCAGCGGGGGATCGATTGAAGCTTTCTTT. Translating gives CASGGSIEAFF.

This clonotype was picked up many times. This chain links TRBV5-1 with TRBJ1-5, with D tentatively TRBD1 (5 bases). V lost 0 bases and J 1 base, leaving 8 bases between the germline ends. CDR3 length: 15 residues. CDR1 SGHRS and CDR2 YFSETQ come from the germline V gene. The CDR3: CASSLGGTSNQPQHF. As DNA, the CDR3 is TGCGCCAGCAGCTTGGGGGGGACCAGCAATCAGCCCCAGCATTTT.

CDR3 nucleotide sequence: TGCGCCAGCAGCCAAGGGGCAGAGCTCCCTTATGGCTACACCTTC. Translated, it gives CASSQGAELPYGYTF. This sequence joins TRBV4-1 and TRBJ1-2; D is unresolved. Germline V gene sequence: CDR1 MGHRA, CDR2 YSYEKL. The CDR3 has 15 amino acids. Trimming left V 1 base short and J 5 bases short, with 14 bases between.

This clonotype was picked up a small number of times. This sequence joins TRBV27 and TRBJ1-1; D call uncertain. The CDR3 covers 13 residues. The ends were cut back, 5 bases at V and 2 bases at J, with 9 bases in the middle. The V gene's germline CDR1 is MNHEY and CDR2 SMNVEV (reference sequence). The CDR3 DNA reads TGTGCCAGCAGTGCCACGATAAACACTGAAGCTTTCTTT. Protein sequence: CASSATINTEAFF.

This clonotype was found a few times. The V call is TRBV9, the J call TRBJ2-3; TRBD1 or TRBD2 may be the D gene (5 bases each). Germline CDR1 SGDLS, CDR2 YYNGEE. Trimming took 0 bases from V and 2 from J, leaving 19 bases between them. This CDR3 comprises 18 residues. The CDR3 DNA reads TGTGCCAGCAGCGTAGATCAGGGCGGGCGCCTCTACACAGATACGCAGTATTTT. This codes for CASSVDQGGRLYTDTQYF.

The chain employs TRBV4-1 and TRBJ2-1, with unresolved D. CDR1 is MGHRA, CDR2 YSYEKL, per germline. CDR3 length: 12 amino acids. V gave up 5 bases and J gave up 2 bases, with 4 bases separating them. The CDR3 DNA reads TGCGCCAGCAGCAAACCCTACAATGAGCAGTTCTTC. Encoded protein: CASSKPYNEQFF.

This clonotype showed up just a few times. This chain connects TRBV6-6 to TRBJ1-2, with unresolved D. Germline-derived CDR1 and CDR2 are MNHNY and SVGAGI (reference sequence). V shed 6 bases and J shed 2 bases, with 10 bases lying between them. This CDR3 has 13 residues. The CDR3 loop is CASRLDRNYGYTF. The CDR3 nucleotides read TGTGCCAGCAGGCTCGATAGGAACTATGGCTACACCTTC.

This chain links TRBV12-3 or TRBV12-4 with TRBJ1-6, with no clear D. Trimming shortened V by 4 bases and J by 0 bases, and 4 bases separated the two germline ends. The CDR3 is 14 residues long. Written as DNA, the CDR3 is TGTGCCAGCAGTTCAAGCTCCTATAATTCACCCCTCCACTTT. Translated: CASSSSSYNSPLHF.

V and J are TRBV6-1 and TRBJ1-5; D gene ambiguous. Germline assignment: CDR1 MNHNS and CDR2 SASEGT. Trimming took 8 bases from V and 2 from J, leaving 10 bases between them. CDR3 length equals 13 residues. As DNA, the CDR3 is TGTGCCAGCTTCGACTTGGGCAATCAGCCCCAGCATTTT. Its translation: CASFDLGNQPQHF.

This sequence joins TRBV7-9 and TRBJ2-1; D might be TRBD1 (6 bases). CDR1 and CDR2 from the germline V gene are SEHNR and FQNEAQ (reference sequence). The CDR3 loop spans 16 amino acids. Trimming took 5 bases from V and 8 from J, leaving 22 bases between them. CDR3 nucleotides: TGTGCCAGCAGCCCCCGTAGCAGGGGCATTGGCTATGAGCAGTTCTTC. Translated: CASSPRSRGIGYEQFF. The full variable domain, its missing parts supplied by reference TRBV7-9 and TRBJ2-1, is DTGVSQNPRHKITKRGQNVTFRCDPISEHNRLYWYRQTLGQGPEFLTYFQNEAQLEKSRLLSDRFSAERPKGSFSTLEIQRTEQGDSAMYLCASSPRSRGIGYEQFFGPGTRLTVL.

This clonotype was found a few times. The chain joins TRBV30 to TRBJ2-3; perhaps TRBD1 as D (6 bases). This CDR3 has 14 residues. The germline V gene has CDR1 GTSNPN and CDR2 SVGIG (reference sequence). Deletions cut 2 bases from V and 5 bases from J, with 14 bases between. The CDR3 loop is CAWSLRQAGDTQYF. DNA of the CDR3: TGTGCCTGGAGTCTCCGACAGGCGGGAGATACGCAGTATTTT.

This rearrangement joins TRBV6-6 to TRBJ1-1, with a weak D call TRBD1 (6 bases). CDR1 and CDR2 from the germline V gene are MNHNY and SVGAGI (reference sequence). The CDR3 consists of 14 residues. Trimming cost V 3 bases and J 4 bases, with 12 bases left between them. The CDR3 spells CASSYNRAGTEAFF. The CDR3 DNA reads TGTGCCAGCAGTTATAACAGGGCGGGCACTGAAGCTTTCTTT.